The subject of this entry is one T cell receptor beta chain. Its antigen is as yet unknown. Drawing of peripheral blood yielded 7.5 to 10 milliliters from each donor. This record comes from a study of blood T cells in healthy people across ages. General study findings and limits: Age advanced and TCR beta diversity per million T cells fell, roughly linearly.

Germline values: CDR1 SNHLY, CDR2 FYNNEI. There are 15 residues in the CDR3. V dropped 8 bases and J dropped 4 bases, with 17 bases sitting between them. Primed by a sample-barcoded 5' primer and a J-beta primer mix, a second PCR proceeded for 7 to 11 cycles. A tag from a template-switch adaptor with 12 random nucleotides marked each cDNA molecule. CDR3-containing paired-end reads numbering at least 2.5 million came from each sample. TCRdb itself ran the 5' RACE reads through MiXCR, one entry per CDR3 protein. The sample carries about 680,000 distinct CDR3 sequences, 45% to 50% recorded once. The chain has TRBV2 and TRBJ2-2, with a tentative D call TRBD2 (6 bases). The source is a woman in her sixties in good health. The source material was blood. The CDR3 here is CASLRGLARTGELFF. DNA of the CDR3: TGTGCCAGCTTGCGCGGGCTAGCGCGCACCGGGGAGCTGTTTTTT. Together with reference TRBV2 and TRBJ2-2, the CDR3 gives the full variable domain: EPEVTQTPSHQVTQMGQEVILRCVPISNHLYFYWYRQILGQKVEFLVSFYNNEISEKSEIFDDQFSVERPDGSNFTLKIRSTKLEDSAMYFCASLRGLARTGELFFGEGSRLTVL.